One sample yielded the 18 T cell receptor beta chains listed below, sequenced in a study of read filtering for tumor transcriptome and immune sequencing. Molecular barcoded adaptors covering alpha/delta and beta/gamma chains were used on 400 ng RNA. TCRdb called the reads again in MiXCR, with one record for every CDR3 protein. The sample records 25,000 to 35,000 distinct CDR3 sequences, about 18% being singletons. The sequenced sample consisted of a population of CD138-negative cells sorted from bone marrow. All receptors derive from a donor over 35 with multiple myeloma.

This clonotype was counted many times. The CDR3: CASEGPHENEQFF. The DNA of the CDR3 is TGTGCCAGCGAAGGGCCTCACGAGAATGAGCAGTTCTTC. The chain has TRBV7-9 and TRBJ2-1, with D hard to call. The CDR3 extends over 13 amino acids. The germline V gene has CDR1 SEHNR and CDR2 FQNEAQ (reference sequence). Trimming took off 8 bases at V and 7 bases at J, with 15 bases between the two ends. Filled out from reference TRBV7-9 and TRBJ2-1, the complete variable domain reads DTGVSQNPRHKITKRGQNVTFRCDPISEHNRLYWYRQTLGQGPEFLTYFQNEAQLEKSRLLSDRFSAERPKGSFSTLEIQRTEQGDSAMYLCASEGPHENEQFFGPGTRLTVL.

This clonotype was detected ten times or more. The J gene is TRBJ2-2, the V gene TRBV27; 12 nucleotides agree with TRBD2. Per germline, CDR1 MNHEY and CDR2 SMNVEV (reference sequence). V dropped 5 bases and J dropped 5; count of bases not matched to a gene: 6. The CDR3 spans 16 residues. In DNA form, the CDR3 reads TGTGCCAGCAGTCGACTAGCGGGAGCGGGAACCGGGGAGCTGTTTTTT. Translation: CASSRLAGAGTGELFF.

This clonotype appeared a few times. The chain employs TRBV28 and TRBJ1-5, with D tentatively TRBD1 (5 bases). The CDR3 loop spans 15 amino acids. Germline loops: CDR1 MDHEN, CDR2 SYDVKM. Between the trimmed V and J ends, which lost 11 bases and 5 bases, there was a span of 22 bases. CDR3 nucleotides: TGTGCCTGCTCTTGGGGCCAGGGCGTGTATCAGCCCCAGCATTTT. It yields the protein CACSWGQGVYQPQHF.

This clonotype was observed a single time. Being one base from a much bigger clone, this may be a read error. The chain joins TRBV7-2 to TRBJ2-1, with a tentative D call TRBD2 (5 bases). CDR3 size: 12 residues. Germline CDR1 and CDR2: SGHTA and FQGNSA. Trimming cost V 0 bases and J 9 bases, with 6 bases left between them. The CDR3, as DNA: TGTGCCAGCAGCTTAGCGGGGAGTGAGCAGTTCTTC. Translated: CASSLAGSEQFF.

This clonotype was counted ten times or more. The V and J genes are TRBV7-2 and TRBJ2-5; D is unresolved. From germline, CDR1 is SGHTA and CDR2 FQGNSA. This CDR3 comprises 13 residues. The V end was cut by 5 bases, the J end by 4 bases, with 11 bases between. The CDR3 DNA reads as TGTGCCAGCAGCCCCTCCTGGGGAGAGACCCAGTACTTC. Translating gives CASSPSWGETQYF.

There are many counts of this clonotype. The chain employs TRBV7-2 and TRBJ2-3; D tentatively fits TRBD1 or TRBD2 (5 bases each). The ends were cut back, 11 bases at V and 6 bases at J, with 27 bases in the middle. The CDR3 spans 16 residues. From germline, CDR1 is SGHTA and CDR2 FQGNSA. Here the CDR3 DNA reads TGTGCCCACCTCTGGCCGGGGCCGACCACGTCCGATACGCAGTATTTT. Amino acids: CAHLWPGPTTSDTQYF.

This clonotype appeared once. A single base separates this from a much larger clone, so it may be a read error. This sequence joins TRBV5-5 and TRBJ1-1, with D maybe TRBD1 (5 bases). Trimming stripped 2 bases from V and 1 base from J, with 9 bases between. The CDR3 loop spans 14 amino acids. The germline gives CDR1 SGHKS, CDR2 YYEKEE (reference sequence). The CDR3 sequence is CASSLHGGNTEAFF. DNA for the CDR3: TGTGCCAGCAGCTTACATGGGGGGAACACTGAAGCTTTCTTT.

The sample holds many counts of this clonotype. The chain joins TRBV7-8 to TRBJ2-3; no reliable D call. This CDR3 has 11 residues. Trimming removed 5 bases at V and 6 bases at J, with 6 bases between. In germline, CDR1 is SGHVS, CDR2 FQNEAQ. This chain's CDR3 is CASSVGDTQYF. CDR3 in DNA: TGTGCCAGCAGCGTAGGGGATACGCAGTATTTT. The whole variable domain, remainder taken from reference TRBV7-8 and TRBJ2-3, is GAGVSQSPRYKVAKRGQDVALRCDPISGHVSLFWYQQALGQGPEFLTYFQNEAQLDKSGLPSDRFFAERPEGSVSTLKIQRTQQEDSAVYLCASSVGDTQYFGPGTRLTVL.

This clonotype was picked up many times. The chain has TRBV24-1 and TRBJ2-1; 12 bases agree with TRBD2. Germline V gene data show CDR1 as KGHDR and CDR2 as SFDVKD. The CDR3 runs to 16 residues. Losses at the gene ends were 5 bases for V and 3 bases for J; bases not matched to a gene: 4. CDR3 sequence (DNA): TGTGCCACCAGTGGGACTAGCGGGAACGTCTACAATGAGCAGTTCTTC. Translation: CATSGTSGNVYNEQFF.

This clonotype was picked up a small number of times. Possible read error: a much larger clone is one base away. The chain combines TRBV20-1 with TRBJ2-3, with a possible D match to TRBD2 (5 bases). Germline CDR1 is DFQATT and CDR2 is SNEGSKA (reference sequence). There are 11 residues in the CDR3. CDR3 in DNA: TGCTGTGCTAGCAGGCTGGATACGCAGTATTTT. Its translation is CCASRLDTQYF.

This clonotype was found a few times. The chain is built from TRBV11-2 and TRBJ2-7; TRBD1 matches 9 bases. The junction had 2 bases not matched to a gene; V was cut back by 5 bases and J by 3 bases. From germline, CDR1 is SGHAT and CDR2 FQNNGV. This CDR3 is built from 13 residues. For the CDR3, the DNA is TGTGCCAGCAGCGTGGGACAGGGCTACGAGCAGTACTTC. Translating it yields CASSVGQGYEQYF.

This clonotype occurred many times. The chain uses TRBV7-2 and TRBJ2-7; D is perhaps TRBD1 (5 bases). Trimming pared 1 base from V and 2 bases from J, leaving 15 bases between. Per the germline V gene, CDR1 is SGHTA and CDR2 is FQGNSA. The CDR3 contains 16 residues. The CDR3 sequence: CASSLDPSQATYEQYF. The DNA of the CDR3 is TGTGCCAGCAGCTTAGATCCTTCACAGGCCACCTACGAGCAGTACTTC. The full variable domain, completed using reference TRBV7-2 and TRBJ2-7, is GAGVSQSPSNKVTEKGKDVELRCDPISGHTALYWYRQSLGQGLEFLIYFQGNSAPDKSGLPSDRFSAERTGGSVSTLTIQRTQQEDSAVYLCASSLDPSQATYEQYFGPGTRLTVT.

The sample holds many counts of this clonotype. V gene TRBV7-9 combines with J gene TRBJ2-7, with D perhaps matching TRBD1 or TRBD2 (5 bases each). The CDR3 extends over 12 amino acids. With 2 bases removed from V and 6 bases from J, the gap between germline ends came to 8 bases. The germline CDR1 and CDR2 sequences are SEHNR and FQNEAQ (reference sequence). CDR3 in amino acids: CASSLPGGEQYF. The DNA for the CDR3 is TGTGCCAGCAGCTTACCTGGGGGCGAGCAGTACTTC.

This clonotype was picked up a small number of times. The V and J genes are TRBV12-3 or TRBV12-4 and TRBJ1-1, with D perhaps TRBD1 (5 bases). V was shortened by 7 bases and J by 7 bases, with 16 bases between the two germline ends. This CDR3 has 13 residues. CDR3 region: CASTFQGGDEAFF. Here the CDR3 DNA reads TGTGCCAGCACCTTCCAGGGCGGAGATGAAGCTTTCTTT.

This clonotype has at least ten counts. The chain couples TRBV21-1 to TRBJ2-5; the table names TRBD2, a call not compared with the DNA. TRBV21-1 is tagged as a pseudogene. The CDR3 sequence is 17 residues long. DNA of the CDR3: TGTGCCACCCCGGACAGGCAGACTAGCGGGGCCTGGGAGACCCAGTACTTC. Translated, it gives CATPDRQTSGAWETQYF.

This clonotype was picked up one time. Since the CDR3 does not end with the conserved phenylalanine or tryptophan, this likely comes from a read error. The chain couples TRBV13 to TRBJ2-1; D unclear. Germline values: CDR1 PRHDT, CDR2 FYEKMQ (reference sequence). The V and J ends lost 4 bases and 1 base respectively, with 11 bases between them. This CDR3 comprises 15 residues. Written as DNA, the CDR3 is TGTGCCAGCAGCTCACCAGAAAGTTCCTACAATGAGCAGTTCCTC. Amino acid sequence: CASSSPESSYNEQFL.

This rearrangement joins TRBV20-1 to TRBJ2-7; TRBD1 matches at 7 bases. CDR1 and CDR2 (germline): DFQATT, SNEGSKA (reference sequence). Trimming removed 1 base from V and 0 bases from J; junction bases left unmatched: 12. The CDR3 covers 17 residues. The CDR3 sequence: CSARGGYRGGGSYEQYF. Here the CDR3 DNA reads TGCAGTGCTAGAGGGGGATACAGGGGTGGGGGCTCCTACGAGCAGTACTTC.

This sequence joins TRBV24-1 and TRBJ2-2; unclear D gene. Trimming removed 7 bases from V and 3 bases from J, with 5 bases in between. The CDR3 contains 12 residues. Germline CDR1 reads KGHDR; CDR2 reads SFDVKD. The CDR3 nucleotides are TGTGCCACCAGCTTATACACCGGGGAGCTGTTTTTT. Residues: CATSLYTGELFF.